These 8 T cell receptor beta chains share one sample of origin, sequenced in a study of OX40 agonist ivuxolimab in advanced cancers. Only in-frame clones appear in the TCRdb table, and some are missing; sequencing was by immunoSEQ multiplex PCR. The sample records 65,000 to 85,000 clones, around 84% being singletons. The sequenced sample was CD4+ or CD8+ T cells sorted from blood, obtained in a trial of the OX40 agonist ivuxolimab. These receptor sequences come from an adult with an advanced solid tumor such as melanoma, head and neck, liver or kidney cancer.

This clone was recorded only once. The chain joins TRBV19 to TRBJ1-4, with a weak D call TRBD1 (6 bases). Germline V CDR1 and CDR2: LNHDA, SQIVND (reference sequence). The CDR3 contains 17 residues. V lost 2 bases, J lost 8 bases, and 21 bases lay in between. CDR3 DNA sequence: TGTGCCAGTAGTATATCTGGACAGCCAGTGTCGCGCGAAAAACTGTTTTTT. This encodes CASSISGQPVSREKLFF.

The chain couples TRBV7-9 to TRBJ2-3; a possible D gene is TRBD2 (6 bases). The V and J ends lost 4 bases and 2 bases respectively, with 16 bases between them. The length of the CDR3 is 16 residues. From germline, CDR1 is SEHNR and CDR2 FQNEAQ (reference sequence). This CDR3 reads CASSYSGTSATDTQYF. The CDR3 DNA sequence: TGTGCCAGCAGCTACTCCGGGACTTCGGCCACAGATACGCAGTATTTT.

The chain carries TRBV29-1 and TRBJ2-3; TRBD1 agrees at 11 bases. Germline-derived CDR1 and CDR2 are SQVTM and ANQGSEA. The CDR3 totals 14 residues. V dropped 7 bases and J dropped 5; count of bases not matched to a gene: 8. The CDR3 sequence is CSADGQGARDTQYF. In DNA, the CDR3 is TGCAGCGCTGATGGACAGGGGGCGAGAGATACGCAGTATTTT.

Here the CDR3 DNA reads TGTGCCAGCAGTGAAACCAGTCGGGGCGAAAAACTGTTTTTT. Its protein is CASSETSRGEKLFF. The rearrangement uses TRBV6-1 and TRBJ1-4; a possible D gene is TRBD1 (5 bases). Germline V lookup: CDR1 MNHNS, CDR2 SASEGT. The CDR3 is 14 amino acids. V lost 2 bases and J lost 8, with 12 bases in between.

The CDR3 reads CAPSREMNTEAFF. As DNA, the CDR3 is TGTGCCCCAAGCAGGGAAATGAACACTGAAGCTTTCTTT. The chain carries TRBV2 and TRBJ1-1; tentative D call: TRBD1 (5 bases). CDR1 SNHLY and CDR2 FYNNEI come from the germline V gene. This CDR3 has 13 amino acids. The V end was cut by 11 bases, the J end by 0 bases, with 13 bases between. The whole variable domain, remainder taken from reference TRBV2 and TRBJ1-1, is EPEVTQTPSHQVTQMGQEVILRCVPISNHLYFYWYRQILGQKVEFLVSFYNNEISEKSEIFDDQFSVERPDGSNFTLKIRSTKLEDSAMYFCAPSREMNTEAFFGQGTRLTVV.

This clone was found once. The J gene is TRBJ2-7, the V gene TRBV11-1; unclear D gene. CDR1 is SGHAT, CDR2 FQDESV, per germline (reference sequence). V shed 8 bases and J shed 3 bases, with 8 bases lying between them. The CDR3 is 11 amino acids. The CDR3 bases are TGTGCCAGCTCTTCCATCTACGAGCAGTACTTC. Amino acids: CASSSIYEQYF.

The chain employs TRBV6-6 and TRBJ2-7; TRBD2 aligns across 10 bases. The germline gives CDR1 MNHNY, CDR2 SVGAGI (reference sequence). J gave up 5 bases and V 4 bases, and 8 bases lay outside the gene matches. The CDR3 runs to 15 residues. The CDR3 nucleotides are TGTGCCAGCAGTTTCCTCACTAGCGGGAAAAACGAGCAGTACTTC. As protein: CASSFLTSGKNEQYF.

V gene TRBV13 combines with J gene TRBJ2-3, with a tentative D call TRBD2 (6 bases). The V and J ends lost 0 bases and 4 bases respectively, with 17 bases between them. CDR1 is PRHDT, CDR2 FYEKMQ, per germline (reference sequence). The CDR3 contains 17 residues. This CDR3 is CASSLGRGKLFADTQYF. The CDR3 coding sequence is TGTGCCAGCAGCTTAGGCCGCGGGAAACTTTTCGCAGATACGCAGTATTTT.